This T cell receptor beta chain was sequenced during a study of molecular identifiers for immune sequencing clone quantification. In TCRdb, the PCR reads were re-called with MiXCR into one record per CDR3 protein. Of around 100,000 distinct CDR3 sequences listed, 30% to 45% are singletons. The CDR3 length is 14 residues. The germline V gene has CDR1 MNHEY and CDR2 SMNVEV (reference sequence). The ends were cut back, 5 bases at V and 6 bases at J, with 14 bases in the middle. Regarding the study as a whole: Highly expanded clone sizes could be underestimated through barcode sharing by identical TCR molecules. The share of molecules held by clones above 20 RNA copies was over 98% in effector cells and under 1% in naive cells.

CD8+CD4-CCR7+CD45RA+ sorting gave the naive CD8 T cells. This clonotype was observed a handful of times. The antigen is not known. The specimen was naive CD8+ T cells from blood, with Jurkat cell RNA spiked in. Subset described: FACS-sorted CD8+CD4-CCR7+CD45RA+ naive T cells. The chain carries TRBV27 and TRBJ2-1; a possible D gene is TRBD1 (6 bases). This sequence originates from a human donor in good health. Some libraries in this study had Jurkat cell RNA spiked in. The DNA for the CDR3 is TGTGCCAGCAGTGCCGGACAGTCCGCCAATGAGCAGTTCTTC. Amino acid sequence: CASSAGQSANEQFF.